These 22 T cell receptor beta chains were all obtained from the same sample, sequenced in a study of blood T cell repertoires in COVID-19 (dated by TCRdb to about 2020). The method behind the library was the immunoSEQ multiplex PCR assay. TCRdb's version of the immuneACCESS table is confined to in-frame rearrangements and falls short of the full clone set. An unresolved V gene accounts for under half of the shortfall where checked; the remainder is of unknown origin. The sample table holds roughly 43,000 clones, of which roughly 85% were seen once. The ten largest clones add up to 15% to 17% of the sample. What was sequenced was peripheral blood. The receptors stem from a human donor in a cohort sampled during active COVID-19. The donor label of this sample is uncertain.

This rearrangement joins TRBV5-4 to TRBJ2-4, with TRBD1 matching over 9 bases. The CDR3 is 15 residues long. Germline V gives CDR1 SGHNT, CDR2 YYREEE (reference sequence). The V gene end was trimmed by 5 bases and the J gene end by 8 bases; junction bases not matched to a gene: 11. The chain's CDR3 is CASSLSGQGRDIQYF. The CDR3 DNA sequence: TGTGCCAGCAGTCTATCGGGACAGGGTAGGGACATTCAGTACTTC.

CDR3 protein: CASSYSLYEQYF. CDR3 bases: TGTGCCAGCAGTTACTCCCTCTACGAGCAGTACTTC. The chain recombines TRBV6-2 or TRBV6-3 with TRBJ2-7; the D is unclear. Germline loops: CDR1 MNHEY, CDR2 SVGEGT. This CDR3 is 12 amino acids long. Trimming took off 0 bases at V and 3 bases at J, with 3 bases between the two ends.

The chain couples TRBV11-2 to TRBJ1-4; D perhaps matches TRBD1 (6 bases). Germline lookup yields CDR1 SGHAT and CDR2 FQNNGV. The V end was cut by 1 base, the J end by 8 bases, with 17 bases between. CDR3 size: 16 residues. The CDR3 region is CASSLVAGASGEKLFF. DNA of the CDR3: TGTGCCAGCAGCTTAGTCGCGGGGGCAAGCGGGGAAAAACTGTTTTTT.

A few counts support this clone. This chain connects TRBV6-6 to TRBJ1-5; the match to TRBD1 covers 10 bases. The germline CDR1 and CDR2 sequences are MNHNY and SVGAGI (reference sequence). The CDR3 runs to 15 residues. J was trimmed by 5 bases and V by 5 bases; bases with no gene match: 6. The CDR3 reads CASSLRQGADQPQHF. The CDR3 DNA reads TGTGCCAGCAGTCTAAGACAGGGGGCCGATCAGCCCCAGCATTTT.

This clone was found once. This chain uses TRBV18 with TRBJ2-1; 9 bases line up with TRBD1. CDR3 length equals 15 residues. With V trimmed by 2 bases and J by 7 bases, 6 bases remained unmatched. CDR1 and CDR2 from the germline V gene are KGHSH and LQKENI. Here the CDR3 DNA reads TGTGCCAGCTCACCAATAAGGGACAGGGTTAATGAGCAGTTCTTC. Its translation: CASSPIRDRVNEQFF.

This chain uses TRBV24-1 with TRBJ2-1, with 8 bases that match TRBD2. Germline V gene data show CDR1 as KGHDR and CDR2 as SFDVKD. V trimming: 10 bases; J trimming: 4 bases; junction bases outside the gene matches: 20. This CDR3 contains 18 residues. Here the CDR3 DNA reads TGTGCCACTCAAAGTACCCAGGGGACCGGGGGGGCTTACAATGAGCAGTTCTTC. Residues: CATQSTQGTGGAYNEQFF.

The chain is built from TRBV18 and TRBJ2-7; D uncertain. The ends were cut back, 4 bases at V and 5 bases at J, with 12 bases in the middle. Germline values: CDR1 KGHSH, CDR2 LQKENI. The CDR3 runs 13 residues. This chain's CDR3 is CASSLRQVDEQYF. CDR3 DNA sequence: TGTGCCAGCTCACTACGGCAGGTAGACGAGCAGTACTTC.

The table lists this clone with a count of one. J is TRBJ2-1 and V is TRBV7-2, with a tentative D call TRBD2 (6 bases). The CDR3 consists of 14 residues. Per germline, CDR1 SGHTA and CDR2 FQGNSA. Deletions cut 1 base from V and 5 bases from J, with 9 bases between. The CDR3 DNA is TGTGCCAGCAGCTTAGTCGCGGGGAACAATGAGCAGTTCTTC. Translation: CASSLVAGNNEQFF.

The CDR3 DNA reads TGTGCCAGCAGCTTCAGTTCCGGACTAGCGGCCCTCAGTGGAAGGGGGCAGTATTTT. Protein sequence: CASSFSSGLAALSGRGQYF. This chain connects TRBV5-4 to TRBJ2-3; 10 bases map to TRBD2. Unmatched junction bases numbered 23, after V lost 2 bases and J lost 11 bases. This CDR3 is built from 19 residues. The germline V gene has CDR1 SGHNT and CDR2 YYREEE (reference sequence).

This clone occurred once. The CDR3 spells CASSPTGNYGYTF. The CDR3 coding sequence is TGTGCCAGCTCGCCGACGGGGAACTATGGCTACACCTTC. The rearrangement joins TRBV18 to TRBJ1-2; D call uncertain. This CDR3 region has 13 residues. Germline V CDR1 and CDR2: KGHSH, LQKENI. With 6 bases removed from V and 2 bases from J, the gap between germline ends came to 10 bases.

The sample holds one count of this clone. The chain employs TRBV30 and TRBJ2-2; D is unresolved. The germline V gene has CDR1 GTSNPN and CDR2 SVGIG (reference sequence). The CDR3 is 13 amino acids. V gave up 1 base and J gave up 3 bases, with 6 bases separating them. The CDR3 protein is CAWSAEYTGELFF. As DNA, the CDR3 is TGTGCCTGGAGTGCCGAGTACACCGGGGAGCTGTTTTTT. The entire variable domain, with the rest obtained from reference TRBV30 and TRBJ2-2, is as follows: SQTIHQWPATLVQPVGSPLSLECTVEGTSNPNLYWYRQAAGRGLQLLFYSVGIGQISSEVPQNLSASRPQDRQFILSSKKLLLSDSGFYLCAWSAEYTGELFFGEGSRLTVL.

V gene TRBV12-3 or TRBV12-4 combines with J gene TRBJ1-2; no clear D. V lost 7 bases and J lost 7, with 13 bases in between. This CDR3 spans 12 amino acids. The CDR3 sequence: CASTPGPGGYTF. CDR3 in DNA: TGTGCCAGCACCCCAGGCCCCGGTGGCTACACCTTC.

The genes are TRBV9 and TRBJ2-5; 11 positions match TRBD1. This CDR3 spans 16 amino acids. The J segment lost 1 base and the V segment lost 3 bases, leaving 5 bases of the junction unmatched. Looked up from germline, CDR1 is SGDLS and CDR2 is YYNGEE. The CDR3 bases are TGTGCCAGCAGCGGACTTGGACAGGGGGCCCAAGAGACCCAGTACTTC. Translation gives CASSGLGQGAQETQYF.

The chain employs TRBV6-5 and TRBJ2-2, with TRBD2 matching over 9 bases. V was pared by 4 bases and J by 4 bases, with 7 bases of the junction left unmatched. The CDR3 spans 16 residues. Germline CDR1 is MNHEY and CDR2 is SVGAGI. CDR3 sequence: CASSSMGLALTGELFF. CDR3 coding DNA: TGTGCCAGCAGTTCCATGGGACTAGCTCTCACCGGGGAGCTGTTTTTT.

The V call is TRBV9, the J call TRBJ1-1; D gene ambiguous. The germline CDR1 and CDR2 sequences are SGDLS and YYNGEE. The germline V and J ends were trimmed by 4 bases and 3 bases, with 16 bases remaining between them. This CDR3 spans 15 amino acids. DNA for the CDR3: TGTGCCAGCAGCAGGGAGCCAGGCGGTGACACTGAAGCTTTCTTT. Its translation is CASSREPGGDTEAFF.

The V call is TRBV6-5, the J call TRBJ1-5; TRBD1 matches 7 bases. Germline CDR1 is MNHEY and CDR2 is SVGAGI. The CDR3 extends over 12 amino acids. The V and J ends lost 10 bases and 9 bases, in that order; junction bases with no gene match: 9. The CDR3 spells CATGQVGGPQHF. DNA of the CDR3: TGTGCCACCGGACAGGTCGGGGGGCCCCAGCATTTT.

The rearrangement joins TRBV7-3 to TRBJ1-1, with D hard to call. The V end lost 5 bases, the J end lost 2 bases, and 9 bases lay between the germline ends. Germline V gene data show CDR1 as SGHTA and CDR2 as FQGTGA. The length of the CDR3 is 13 residues. CDR3 DNA: TGTGCCAGCAGCGCAACTCGTAACACTGAAGCTTTCTTT. Its translation is CASSATRNTEAFF.

J is TRBJ1-1 and V is TRBV5-1; D unresolved. Trimming pared 1 base from V and 4 bases from J, leaving 8 bases between. The length of the CDR3 is 13 residues. CDR1 is SGHRS, CDR2 YFSETQ, per germline. The CDR3 reads CASSLTYSTEAFF. The CDR3, as DNA: TGCGCCAGCAGCTTGACTTACAGCACTGAAGCTTTCTTT.

The chain uses TRBV7-3 and TRBJ1-4; 10 nucleotides line up with TRBD1. Germline lookup yields CDR1 SGHTA and CDR2 FQGTGA. After removal of 4 bases from V and 8 bases from J, the junction contained 7 bases not matched to a gene. The CDR3 contains 15 residues. The CDR3 region is CASSSTGGAQEKLFF. CDR3 nucleotides: TGTGCCAGCAGCTCGACAGGGGGCGCTCAGGAAAAACTGTTTTTT.

V is TRBV19 and J is TRBJ2-7; a possible D gene is TRBD1 (6 bases). V gave up 0 bases and J gave up 4 bases, with 13 bases separating them. This CDR3 is 15 amino acids long. Germline V gene sequence: CDR1 LNHDA, CDR2 SQIVND (reference sequence). The CDR3 loop is CASSIDETGNYEQYF. As DNA, the CDR3 is TGTGCCAGTAGTATAGATGAAACAGGGAATTACGAGCAGTACTTC.

The V call is TRBV6-1, the J call TRBJ1-2; D not certain. Trimming took off 0 bases at V and 8 bases at J, with 13 bases between the two ends. The germline V gene has CDR1 MNHNS and CDR2 SASEGT. This CDR3 has 14 residues. CDR3 protein: CASSEAGGLNGYTF. The CDR3 coding sequence is TGTGCCAGCAGTGAAGCGGGCGGGTTGAACGGCTACACCTTC.

The rearrangement uses TRBV10-3 and TRBJ2-3; the D is unclear. V lost 3 bases and J lost 4, with 20 bases in between. Looked up from germline, CDR1 is ENHRY and CDR2 is SYGVKD. The CDR3 has 17 amino acids. The CDR3 here is CAISDSPASMIADTQYF. The CDR3 region has the DNA TGTGCCATCAGTGATAGCCCCGCCTCGATGATAGCAGATACGCAGTATTTT.